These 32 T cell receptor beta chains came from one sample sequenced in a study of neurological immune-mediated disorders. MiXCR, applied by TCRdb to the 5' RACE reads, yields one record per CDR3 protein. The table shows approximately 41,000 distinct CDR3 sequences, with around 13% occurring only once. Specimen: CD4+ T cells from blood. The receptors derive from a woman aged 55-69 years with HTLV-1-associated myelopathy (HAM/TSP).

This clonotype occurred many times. CDR3 sequence: CATSRQGAWDNEQFF. The CDR3 nucleotides are TGTGCCACCAGCAGACAGGGGGCCTGGGACAATGAGCAGTTCTTC. This chain connects TRBV15 to TRBJ2-1, with TRBD1 matching 8 bases. Germline V gene sequence: CDR1 LNHNV, CDR2 YYDKDF (reference sequence). This CDR3 has 15 residues. The trim removed 2 bases at V and 5 bases at J, leaving 5 bases unmatched.

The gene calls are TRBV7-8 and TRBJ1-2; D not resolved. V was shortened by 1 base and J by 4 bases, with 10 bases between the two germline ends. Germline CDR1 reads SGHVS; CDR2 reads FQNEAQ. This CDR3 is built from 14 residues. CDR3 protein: CASSLERFPYGYTF. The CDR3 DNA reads TGTGCCAGCAGCTTAGAACGTTTTCCCTATGGCTACACCTTC.

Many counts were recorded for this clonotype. CDR3 in amino acids: CSASVIAGHEQFF. The CDR3 DNA sequence: TGCAGTGCTAGTGTGATTGCGGGACATGAGCAGTTCTTC. The genes are TRBV20-1 and TRBJ2-1, with D possibly matching TRBD2 (6 bases). CDR1 and CDR2 (germline): DFQATT, SNEGSKA (reference sequence). The CDR3 is made up of 13 amino acids. The germline V and J ends were trimmed by 3 bases and 8 bases, with 14 bases remaining between them.

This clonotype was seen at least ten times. Written as DNA, the CDR3 is TGTGCCTGGAGTGCGTACAGTATCGGGGGGAATTCACCCCTCCACTTT. This sequence encodes CAWSAYSIGGNSPLHF. The J gene is TRBJ1-6, the V gene TRBV30; D is possibly TRBD1 (5 bases). V was shortened by 1 base and J by 7 bases, with 17 bases between the two germline ends. This CDR3 has 16 amino acids. Germline CDR1 is GTSNPN and CDR2 is SVGIG (reference sequence).

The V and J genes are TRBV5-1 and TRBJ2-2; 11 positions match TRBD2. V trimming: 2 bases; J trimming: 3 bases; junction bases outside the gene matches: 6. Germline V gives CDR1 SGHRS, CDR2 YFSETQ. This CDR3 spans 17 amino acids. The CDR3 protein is CASSLRPGLADTGELFF. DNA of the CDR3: TGCGCCAGCAGCTTAAGACCGGGACTAGCGGACACCGGGGAGCTGTTTTTT.

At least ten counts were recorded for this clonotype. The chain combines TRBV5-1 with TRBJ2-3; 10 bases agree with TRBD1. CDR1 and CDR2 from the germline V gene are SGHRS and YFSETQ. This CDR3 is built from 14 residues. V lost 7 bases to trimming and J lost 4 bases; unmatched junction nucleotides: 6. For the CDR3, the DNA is TGCGCCAGCTCCAGGACAGGGGGGGCAGATACGCAGTATTTT. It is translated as CASSRTGGADTQYF.

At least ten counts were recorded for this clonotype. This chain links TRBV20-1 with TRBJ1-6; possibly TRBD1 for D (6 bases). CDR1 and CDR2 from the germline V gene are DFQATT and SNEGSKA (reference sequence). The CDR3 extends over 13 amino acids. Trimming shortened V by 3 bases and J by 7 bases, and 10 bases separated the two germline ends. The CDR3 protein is CSASYQGNSPLHF. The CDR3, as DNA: TGCAGTGCTAGTTATCAGGGGAATTCACCCCTCCACTTT.

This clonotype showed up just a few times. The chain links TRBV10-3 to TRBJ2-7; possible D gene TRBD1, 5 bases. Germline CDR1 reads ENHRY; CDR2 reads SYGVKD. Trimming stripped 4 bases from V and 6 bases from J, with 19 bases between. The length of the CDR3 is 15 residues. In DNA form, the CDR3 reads TGTGCCATCAGTGCCCTCCAGGGCAGGGTTGTCGAGCAGTACTTC. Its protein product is CAISALQGRVVEQYF.

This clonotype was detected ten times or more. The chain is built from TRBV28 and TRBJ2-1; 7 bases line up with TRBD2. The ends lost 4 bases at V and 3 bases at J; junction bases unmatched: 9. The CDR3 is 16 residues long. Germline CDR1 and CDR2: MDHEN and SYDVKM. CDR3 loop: CASSSPFGGDYNEQFF. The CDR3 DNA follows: TGTGCCAGCAGTTCCCCTTTTGGGGGGGACTACAATGAGCAGTTCTTC. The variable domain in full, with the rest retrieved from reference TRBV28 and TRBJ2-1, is DVKVTQSSRYLVKRTGEKVFLECVQDMDHENMFWYRQDPGLGLRLIYFSYDVKMKEKGDIPEGYSVSREKKERFSLILESASTNQTSMYLCASSSPFGGDYNEQFFGPGTRLTVL.

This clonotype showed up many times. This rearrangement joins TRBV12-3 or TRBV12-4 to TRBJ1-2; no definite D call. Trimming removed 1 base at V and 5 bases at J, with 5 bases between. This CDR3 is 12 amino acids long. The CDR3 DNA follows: TGTGCCAGCAGTTTAGGCCTTTATGGCTACACCTTC. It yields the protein CASSLGLYGYTF.

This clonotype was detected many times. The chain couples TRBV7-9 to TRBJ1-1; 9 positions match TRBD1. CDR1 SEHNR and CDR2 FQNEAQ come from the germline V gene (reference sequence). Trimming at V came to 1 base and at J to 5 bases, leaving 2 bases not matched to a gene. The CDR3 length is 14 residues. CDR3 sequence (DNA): TGTGCCAGCAGCTTAGGACAGGGGGATACTGAAGCTTTCTTT. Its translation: CASSLGQGDTEAFF.

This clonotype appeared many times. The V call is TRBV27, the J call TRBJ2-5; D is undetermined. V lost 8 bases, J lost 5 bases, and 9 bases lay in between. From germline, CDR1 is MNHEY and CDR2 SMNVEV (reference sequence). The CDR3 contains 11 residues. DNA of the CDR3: TGTGCCAGCGCCTTGAGTGAGACCCAGTACTTC. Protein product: CASALSETQYF.

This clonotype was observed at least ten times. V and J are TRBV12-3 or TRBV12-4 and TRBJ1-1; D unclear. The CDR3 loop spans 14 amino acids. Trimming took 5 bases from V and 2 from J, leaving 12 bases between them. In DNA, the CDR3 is TGTGCCAGCAGTGTGGCGGAGCTAAACACTGAAGCTTTCTTT. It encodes CASSVAELNTEAFF.

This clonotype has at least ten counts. CDR3 coding DNA: TGTGCCTGGAGTGTAGGCAGTGCCGGTGAAAAACTGTTTTTT. Translated: CAWSVGSAGEKLFF. V is TRBV30 and J is TRBJ1-4; D not resolved. Germline lookup yields CDR1 GTSNPN and CDR2 SVGIG (reference sequence). The germline V and J ends were trimmed by 0 bases and 7 bases, with 12 bases remaining between them. The CDR3 sequence is 14 residues long.

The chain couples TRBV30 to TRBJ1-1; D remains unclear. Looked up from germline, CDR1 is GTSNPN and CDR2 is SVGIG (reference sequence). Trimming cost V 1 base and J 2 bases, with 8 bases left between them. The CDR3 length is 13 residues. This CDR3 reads CAWSDAINTEAFF. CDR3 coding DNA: TGTGCCTGGAGTGATGCCATTAACACTGAAGCTTTCTTT.

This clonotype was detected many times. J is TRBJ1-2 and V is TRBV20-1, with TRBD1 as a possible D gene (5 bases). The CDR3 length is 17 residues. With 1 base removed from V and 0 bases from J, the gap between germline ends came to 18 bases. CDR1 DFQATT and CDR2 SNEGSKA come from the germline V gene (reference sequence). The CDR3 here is CSARASPEGPANYGYTF. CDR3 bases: TGCAGTGCTAGAGCCTCCCCGGAGGGGCCAGCTAACTATGGCTACACCTTC.

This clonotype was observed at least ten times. The CDR3 sequence is CSVEDPGTGTDTQYF. Here the CDR3 DNA reads TGCAGCGTTGAAGATCCTGGGACAGGCACAGATACGCAGTATTTT. The V gene is TRBV29-1, the J gene TRBJ2-3, with 7 bases that match TRBD1. V gave up 0 bases and J gave up 1 base; unmatched junction bases: 4. Per germline, CDR1 SQVTM and CDR2 ANQGSEA. There are 15 residues in the CDR3.

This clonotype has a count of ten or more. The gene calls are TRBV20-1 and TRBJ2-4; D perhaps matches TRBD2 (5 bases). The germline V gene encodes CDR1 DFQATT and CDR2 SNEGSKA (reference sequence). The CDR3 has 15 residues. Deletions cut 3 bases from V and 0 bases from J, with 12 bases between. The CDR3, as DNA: TGCAGTGCTAGCCCGGGGAATCGAGCCAAAAACATTCAGTACTTC. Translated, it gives CSASPGNRAKNIQYF.

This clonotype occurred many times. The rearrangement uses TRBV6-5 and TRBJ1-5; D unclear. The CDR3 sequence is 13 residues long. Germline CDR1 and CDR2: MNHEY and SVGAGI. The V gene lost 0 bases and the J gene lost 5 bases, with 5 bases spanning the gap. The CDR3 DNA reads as TGTGCCAGCAGTTACTCGATGTATCAGCCCCAGCATTTT. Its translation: CASSYSMYQPQHF.

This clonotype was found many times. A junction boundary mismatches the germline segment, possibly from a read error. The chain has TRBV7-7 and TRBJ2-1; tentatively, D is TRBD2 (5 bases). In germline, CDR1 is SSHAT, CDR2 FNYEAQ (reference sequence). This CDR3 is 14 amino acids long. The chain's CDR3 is CASSPQTGSNEQFF. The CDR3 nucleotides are TGTGCTAGCAGCCCGCAGACGGGGTCCAATGAGCAGTTCTTC. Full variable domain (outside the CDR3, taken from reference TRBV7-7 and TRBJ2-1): GAGVSQSPRYKVTKRGQDVTLRCDPISSHATLYWYQQALGQGPEFLTYFNYEAQPDKSGLPSDRFSAERPEGSISTLTIQRTEQRDSAMYRCASSPQTGSNEQFFGPGTRLTVL.

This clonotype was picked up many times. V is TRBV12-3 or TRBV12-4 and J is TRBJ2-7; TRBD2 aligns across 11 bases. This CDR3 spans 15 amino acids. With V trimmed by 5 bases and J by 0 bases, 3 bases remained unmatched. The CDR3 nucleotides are TGTGCCAGCAGTCCTGGGACTAGCGGCTCCTACGAGCAGTACTTC. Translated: CASSPGTSGSYEQYF.

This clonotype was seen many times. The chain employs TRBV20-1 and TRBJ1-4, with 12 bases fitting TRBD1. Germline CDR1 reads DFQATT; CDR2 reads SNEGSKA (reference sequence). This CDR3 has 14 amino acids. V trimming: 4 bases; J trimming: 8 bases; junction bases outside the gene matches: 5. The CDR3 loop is CSATPGTGGEKLFF. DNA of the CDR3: TGCAGTGCTACCCCAGGGACAGGGGGCGAAAAACTGTTTTTT.

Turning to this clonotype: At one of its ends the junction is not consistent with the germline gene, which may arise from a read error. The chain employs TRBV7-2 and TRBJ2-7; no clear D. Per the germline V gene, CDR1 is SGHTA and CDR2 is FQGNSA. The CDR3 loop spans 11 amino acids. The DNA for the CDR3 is TGTGCCAGCAGCTTAGGCGGCCAGTGGCACTTC. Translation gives CASSLGGQWHF.

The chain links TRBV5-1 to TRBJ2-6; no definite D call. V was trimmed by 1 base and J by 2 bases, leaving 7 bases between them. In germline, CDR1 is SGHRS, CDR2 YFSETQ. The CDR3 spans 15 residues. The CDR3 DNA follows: TGCGCCAGCAGCTTGCAAGGGACTGGGGCCAACGTCCTGACTTTC. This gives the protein CASSLQGTGANVLTF.

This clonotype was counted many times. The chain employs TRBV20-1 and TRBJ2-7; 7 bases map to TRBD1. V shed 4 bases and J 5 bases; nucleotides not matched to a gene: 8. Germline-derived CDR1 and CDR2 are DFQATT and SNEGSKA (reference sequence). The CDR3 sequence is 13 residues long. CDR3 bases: TGCAGTGCTAAACAGGGGTCCAGCCACGAGCAGTACTTC. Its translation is CSAKQGSSHEQYF.

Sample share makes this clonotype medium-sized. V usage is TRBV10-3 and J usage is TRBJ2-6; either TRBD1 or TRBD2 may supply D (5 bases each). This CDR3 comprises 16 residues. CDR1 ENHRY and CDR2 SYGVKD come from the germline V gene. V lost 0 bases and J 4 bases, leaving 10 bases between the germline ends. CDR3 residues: CAISESRDPGANVLTF. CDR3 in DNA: TGTGCCATCAGTGAGTCGAGGGACCCAGGGGCCAACGTCCTGACTTTC.

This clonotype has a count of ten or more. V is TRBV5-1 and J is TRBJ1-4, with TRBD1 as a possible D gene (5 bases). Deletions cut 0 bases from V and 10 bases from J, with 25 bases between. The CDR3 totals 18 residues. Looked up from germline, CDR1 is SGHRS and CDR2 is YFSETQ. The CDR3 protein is CASSLVPQRLRGTAKLFF. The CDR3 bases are TGCGCCAGCAGCTTGGTCCCCCAAAGGTTGCGGGGGACTGCAAAACTGTTTTTT.

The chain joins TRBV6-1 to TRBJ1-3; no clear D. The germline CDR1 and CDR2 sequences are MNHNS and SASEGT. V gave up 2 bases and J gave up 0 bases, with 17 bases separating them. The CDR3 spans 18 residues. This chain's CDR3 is CASSETGAGASSGNTIYF. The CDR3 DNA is TGTGCCAGCAGTGAAACCGGTGCAGGCGCCAGCTCTGGAAACACCATATATTTT.

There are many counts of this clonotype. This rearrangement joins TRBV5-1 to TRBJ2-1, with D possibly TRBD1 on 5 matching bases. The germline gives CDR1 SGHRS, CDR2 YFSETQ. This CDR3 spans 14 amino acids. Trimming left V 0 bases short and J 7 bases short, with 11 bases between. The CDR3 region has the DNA TGCGCCAGCAGCTTGGAGTCAGGGATAAATGAGCAGTTCTTC. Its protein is CASSLESGINEQFF.

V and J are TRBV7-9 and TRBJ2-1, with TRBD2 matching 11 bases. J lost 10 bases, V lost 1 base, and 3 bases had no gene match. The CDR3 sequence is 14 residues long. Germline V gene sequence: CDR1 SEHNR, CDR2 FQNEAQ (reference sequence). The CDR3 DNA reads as TGTGCCAGCAGCTTAGAATCTAGCGGGGGGGAGCAGTTCTTC. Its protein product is CASSLESSGGEQFF.

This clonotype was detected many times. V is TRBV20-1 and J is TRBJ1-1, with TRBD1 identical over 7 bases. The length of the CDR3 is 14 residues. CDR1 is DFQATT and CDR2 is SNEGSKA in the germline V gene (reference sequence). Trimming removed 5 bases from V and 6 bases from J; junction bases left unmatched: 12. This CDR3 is CSAPDRQGGPEAFF. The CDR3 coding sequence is TGCAGTGCTCCTGATCGGCAGGGGGGCCCTGAAGCTTTCTTT.

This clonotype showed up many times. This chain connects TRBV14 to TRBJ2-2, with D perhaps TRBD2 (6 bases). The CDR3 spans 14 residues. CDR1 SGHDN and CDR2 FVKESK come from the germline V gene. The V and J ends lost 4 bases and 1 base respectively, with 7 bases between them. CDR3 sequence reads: CASSREENTGELFF. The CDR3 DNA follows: TGTGCCAGCAGCCGGGAGGAGAACACCGGGGAGCTGTTTTTT.